Shown below are 31 T cell receptor beta chains from a single sample sequenced in a study of blood T cells in healthy people across ages. PCR was performed a second time for 7 to 11 cycles using a sample-barcoded 5' primer and a J-beta primer mix. TCRdb redid the calling of the 5' RACE reads with MiXCR, one entry per CDR3 protein. The top ten clones hold roughly 6.3% of a sample with roughly 1,300,000 distinct CDR3 sequences, approximately 60% of them seen once. The sequenced material came from blood. The receptors were gathered from a young man in good health.

The chain couples TRBV27 to TRBJ1-2, with TRBD1 matching over 10 bases. Germline V gene lookup returns CDR1 MNHEY and CDR2 SMNVEV (reference sequence). This CDR3 region has 12 residues. After removal of 6 bases from V and 8 bases from J, the junction contained 3 bases not matched to a gene. As DNA, the CDR3 is TGTGCCAGCAGCCGGGACAGGGGAGGCTACACCTTC. This encodes CASSRDRGGYTF.

This clonotype came up a few times. The CDR3: CSVEGGGDTYEQYF. CDR3 in DNA: TGCAGCGTTGAAGGCGGCGGGGACACCTACGAGCAGTACTTC. V and J are TRBV29-1 and TRBJ2-5; D may correspond to TRBD1 or TRBD2 (6 bases each). With the DNA end fitting TRBJ2-7 better, the J assignment may be wrong. The length of the CDR3 is 14 residues. Germline V lookup: CDR1 SQVTM, CDR2 ANQGSEA.

V is TRBV20-1 and J is TRBJ2-7; TRBD1 is a possible D gene (6 bases). Trimming removed 6 bases from V and 4 bases from J, with 19 bases in between. Germline loops: CDR1 DFQATT, CDR2 SNEGSKA (reference sequence). The CDR3 runs 14 residues. CDR3 in amino acids: CSALQQGVFYEQYF. CDR3 sequence (DNA): TGCAGTGCCCTGCAACAGGGTGTCTTTTACGAGCAGTACTTC.

V gene TRBV25-1 combines with J gene TRBJ1-2; TRBD1 aligns across 7 bases. The germline gives CDR1 MGHDK, CDR2 SYGVNS. The trim removed 7 bases at V and 6 bases at J, leaving 11 bases unmatched. CDR3 size: 14 residues. The CDR3 bases are TGTGCCAGCAAGCCCCCGACAGGGTACGATGGCTACACCTTC. Residues: CASKPPTGYDGYTF.

This clonotype came up a few times. This chain's CDR3 is CASSPDPPRTYEQYF. CDR3 sequence (DNA): TGCGCCAGCAGCCCCGACCCGCCAAGAACCTACGAGCAGTACTTC. The chain has TRBV5-1 and TRBJ2-7; D is uncertain. The length of the CDR3 is 15 residues. Germline values: CDR1 SGHRS, CDR2 YFSETQ. V was trimmed by 4 bases and J by 2 bases, leaving 16 bases between them.

The chain carries TRBV12-3 or TRBV12-4 and TRBJ2-7; D is perhaps TRBD2 (5 bases). V shed 7 bases and J shed 2 bases, with 15 bases lying between them. The CDR3 spans 14 residues. This chain's CDR3 is CASTAAGRPYEQYF. The CDR3 nucleotides read TGTGCCAGCACCGCCGCGGGCCGTCCCTACGAGCAGTACTTC.

The chain recombines TRBV7-9 with TRBJ2-7; a weak D match, TRBD1 (6 bases). The CDR3 contains 16 residues. The V end was cut by 2 bases, the J end by 3 bases, with 17 bases between. Germline loops: CDR1 SEHNR, CDR2 FQNEAQ (reference sequence). Here the CDR3 DNA reads TGTGCCAGCAGCTTAAAAGACAGGCTTTTTTACTACGAGCAGTACTTC. It is translated as CASSLKDRLFYYEQYF.

V and J are TRBV27 and TRBJ2-2; 7 bases fit TRBD1. Unmatched junction bases numbered 7, after V lost 8 bases and J lost 4 bases. Per germline, CDR1 MNHEY and CDR2 SMNVEV (reference sequence). This CDR3 comprises 14 residues. The CDR3 is CASCSDRVTGELFF. The CDR3 coding sequence is TGTGCCAGCTGCTCCGACAGGGTCACCGGGGAGCTGTTTTTT.

The rearrangement uses TRBV20-1 and TRBJ1-5; D uncertain. Germline CDR1 and CDR2: DFQATT and SNEGSKA (reference sequence). Trimming cost V 6 bases and J 3 bases, with 9 bases left between them. The CDR3 sequence is 12 residues long. CDR3: CSATRTNQPQHF. The CDR3 bases are TGCAGTGCAACCCGCACCAATCAGCCCCAGCATTTT.

A few counts support this clonotype. The rearrangement links TRBV27 to TRBJ2-1; 8 bases map to TRBD2. The CDR3 has 15 residues. From germline, CDR1 is MNHEY and CDR2 SMNVEV (reference sequence). J gave up 9 bases and V 2 bases, and 9 bases lay outside the gene matches. The CDR3 coding sequence is TGTGCCAGCAGTTTAGTGGTAGCGGGGTTTGGTGAGCAGTTCTTC. It translates to CASSLVVAGFGEQFF.

The chain is built from TRBV10-3 and TRBJ2-1, with D maybe TRBD2 (5 bases). The length of the CDR3 is 10 residues. V lost 3 bases to trimming and J lost 15 bases, with 9 bases between them. Germline V lookup: CDR1 ENHRY, CDR2 SYGVKD. CDR3 coding DNA: TGTGCCATCAGTGACCCCGGAGGGTTCTTC. This gives the protein CAISDPGGFF.

This clonotype was found once. The chain has TRBV3-1 and TRBJ2-1; D remains ambiguous. The CDR3 spans 18 residues. Trimming took 4 bases from V and 5 from J, leaving 24 bases between them. CDR1 LGHDT and CDR2 YNNKEL come from the germline V gene (reference sequence). CDR3 sequence (DNA): TGTGCCAGCAGCCCCCTAGGACCCCTAGTGGGGTCCCACAATGAGCAGTTCTTC. Amino acid sequence: CASSPLGPLVGSHNEQFF.

Written as DNA, the CDR3 is TGCGCCAGCAGTGAGTTTCGCGGGGGGCTCGACAATGAGCAGTTCTTC. It encodes CASSEFRGGLDNEQFF. This rearrangement joins TRBV10-1 to TRBJ2-1; 8 bases agree with TRBD2. This CDR3 has 16 residues. CDR1 is WNHNN, CDR2 SYGVQD, per germline (reference sequence). V was clipped by 1 base and J by 5 bases; unmatched bases: 7.

This clonotype was recorded once. This rearrangement joins TRBV20-1 to TRBJ2-4; weak D call: TRBD1 (6 bases). The J call is uncertain, as TRBJ2-7 better fits the DNA end. The CDR3 runs 14 residues. The germline CDR1 and CDR2 sequences are DFQATT and SNEGSKA (reference sequence). The CDR3 protein is CSARDHYREYEQYF. The CDR3 DNA follows: TGCAGTGCTAGAGACCACTACAGGGAGTACGAGCAGTACTTC.

This chain connects TRBV6-2 or TRBV6-3 to TRBJ1-1; D is uncertain. This CDR3 has 17 amino acids. The V end was cut by 3 bases, the J end by 4 bases, with 21 bases between. Germline CDR1 and CDR2: MNHEY and SVGEGT. CDR3 sequence reads: CASSYSPRDWVSTEAFF. CDR3 bases: TGTGCCAGCAGTTATTCTCCGAGGGATTGGGTTAGCACTGAAGCTTTCTTT.

The chain couples TRBV9 to TRBJ2-3; D might be TRBD1 or TRBD2, each matching 5 bases. Germline CDR1 SGDLS, CDR2 YYNGEE. This CDR3 region has 15 residues. V was cut by 2 bases and J by 1 base, with 11 bases left in between. The CDR3 spells CASSVSGQRTDTQYF. Written as DNA, the CDR3 is TGTGCCAGCAGCGTCAGCGGACAACGCACAGATACGCAGTATTTT. The whole variable domain, filled in from reference TRBV9 and TRBJ2-3, reads DSGVTQTPKHLITATGQRVTLRCSPRSGDLSVYWYQQSLDQGLQFLIQYYNGEERAKGNILERFSAQQFPDLHSELNLSSLELGDSALYFCASSVSGQRTDTQYFGPGTRLTVL.

The rearrangement joins TRBV4-2 to TRBJ2-4; D gene uncertain. CDR1 is LGHNA, CDR2 YNFKEQ, per germline. CDR3 length: 15 residues. The V end lost 1 base, the J end lost 6 bases, and 13 bases lay between the germline ends. The CDR3 region has the DNA TGTGCCAGCAGCCAAGCTGACAACCAACTAAACATTCAGTACTTC. It yields the protein CASSQADNQLNIQYF.

The chain is built from TRBV20-1 and TRBJ1-2; D unresolved. CDR3 length: 13 residues. CDR1 and CDR2 (germline): DFQATT, SNEGSKA (reference sequence). The V gene lost 0 bases and the J gene lost 2 bases, with 7 bases spanning the gap. CDR3 sequence: CSAREEENYGYTF. For the CDR3, the DNA is TGCAGTGCTAGAGAGGAGGAGAACTATGGCTACACCTTC.

The rearrangement joins TRBV5-1 to TRBJ2-5, with 8 bases that match TRBD1. The J call may be incorrect, as the DNA end agrees better with TRBJ2-7. Germline loops: CDR1 SGHRS, CDR2 YFSETQ. The CDR3 runs 16 residues. The CDR3 DNA sequence: TGCGCCAGCAGCTTGGGATTCGGACAGGGAAGGAACGAGCAGTACTTC. This codes for CASSLGFGQGRNEQYF.

DNA of the CDR3: TGTGCCAGCGAAAACGGACAACTAAGCACAGATACGCAGTATTTT. It is translated as CASENGQLSTDTQYF. This chain connects TRBV5-4 to TRBJ2-3, with a weak D call TRBD1 (5 bases). V was shortened by 7 bases and J by 0 bases, with 15 bases between the two germline ends. Germline CDR1 and CDR2: SGHNT and YYREEE (reference sequence). CDR3 length equals 15 residues.

This clonotype was seen only a few times. The chain links TRBV7-6 to TRBJ2-7; TRBD2 matches at 15 bases. The CDR3 extends over 19 amino acids. Germline V gene sequence: CDR1 SGHVS, CDR2 FNYEAQ. Losses at the gene ends were 4 bases for V and 4 bases for J; bases not matched to a gene: 14. Here the CDR3 reads CASSSGPGTSGRNLYEQYF. CDR3 coding DNA: TGTGCCAGCAGCTCTGGACCCGGGACTAGCGGGAGGAATTTGTACGAGCAGTACTTC.

This clonotype came up a few times. The chain couples TRBV10-3 to TRBJ2-4; 9 bases map to TRBD1. Judging by the DNA end, TRBJ2-7 fits better; the J call may be wrong. The germline V gene has CDR1 ENHRY and CDR2 SYGVKD. The CDR3 is 12 amino acids. The CDR3 DNA sequence: TGTGCCATCGGGGACAGGGAGTACGAGCAGTACTTC. The encoded protein is CAIGDREYEQYF.

This clonotype was seen only a few times. J is TRBJ2-5 and V is TRBV24-1; D gene uncertain. V was cut by 5 bases and J by 4 bases, with 22 bases left in between. Germline V gene sequence: CDR1 KGHDR, CDR2 SFDVKD. The CDR3 contains 17 residues. The DNA of the CDR3 is TGTGCCACCAGTGGTCCGTCACCTTTTTATGGGCGAGAGACCCAGTACTTC. This gives the protein CATSGPSPFYGRETQYF.

Of note for this clonotype: An end of the junction does not agree with germline; a read error may underlie this. The rearrangement links TRBV18 to TRBJ1-5, with D possibly being TRBD1 (5 bases). The CDR3 is 15 amino acids. Germline CDR1 is KGHSH and CDR2 is LQKENI. CDR3 in DNA: TGTGCCAGCCCACCACGGGGGGAAGGTTATCAGCCCCAGCATTTT. Translation gives CASPPRGEGYQPQHF.

This clonotype has at least ten counts. The rearrangement uses TRBV5-1 and TRBJ2-3, with D hard to call. The V gene lost 1 base and the J gene lost 2 bases, with 8 bases spanning the gap. This CDR3 has 14 residues. Germline CDR1 SGHRS, CDR2 YFSETQ. In DNA, the CDR3 is TGCGCCAGCAGCTTGACCGCTTACACAGATACGCAGTATTTT. It specifies CASSLTAYTDTQYF.

The CDR3 nucleotides are TGTGCCAGCAGTGACGGGGGGGCCTATGGCTACACCTTC. Encoded protein: CASSDGGAYGYTF. This chain uses TRBV6-4 with TRBJ1-2; possibly TRBD1 for D (6 bases). The CDR3 length is 13 residues. Trimming removed 2 bases from V and 4 bases from J, with 8 bases in between. Germline CDR1 and CDR2: MRHNA and SNTAGT.

CDR3 sequence: CASRPGLAGGSTDTQYF. The CDR3 DNA reads as TGTGCCAGCAGACCGGGACTAGCGGGGGGGAGCACAGATACGCAGTATTTT. The chain carries TRBV12-3 or TRBV12-4 and TRBJ2-3; 16 nucleotides match TRBD2. The V segment lost 6 bases and the J segment 0 bases; nucleotides outside the gene matches: 3. CDR3 length: 17 residues.

The V and J genes are TRBV6-5 and TRBJ1-2; no clear D. In germline, CDR1 is MNHEY, CDR2 SVGAGI. V was pared by 2 bases and J by 8 bases, with 12 bases between. CDR3 length equals 13 residues. The CDR3 protein is CASSYEGMWGYTF. The CDR3 DNA reads TGTGCCAGCAGTTACGAAGGGATGTGGGGCTACACCTTC.

This rearrangement joins TRBV5-4 to TRBJ1-6, with D possibly TRBD1 on 5 matching bases. The CDR3 sequence is 14 residues long. Trimming stripped 4 bases from V and 10 bases from J, with 15 bases between. From germline, CDR1 is SGHNT and CDR2 YYREEE (reference sequence). In nucleotides, the CDR3 is TGTGCCAGCAGCACCGCCATCGGGGGATCACCCCTCCACTTT. Its translation is CASSTAIGGSPLHF.

This clonotype was seen only a few times. The chain combines TRBV7-9 with TRBJ2-5; no clear D. The CDR3 has 15 amino acids. V shed 4 bases and J shed 1 base, with 13 bases lying between them. CDR1 is SEHNR and CDR2 is FQNEAQ in the germline V gene (reference sequence). The DNA for the CDR3 is TGTGCCAGCAGCTCTACGGTCGGTTTCCAAGAGACCCAGTACTTC. Translation gives CASSSTVGFQETQYF.

This clonotype has just a few counts. The chain recombines TRBV12-3 or TRBV12-4 with TRBJ2-7; 8 bases map to TRBD1. J gave up 5 bases and V 6 bases, and 9 bases lay outside the gene matches. The CDR3 has 14 residues. The CDR3 spells CASSFFQGADEQYF. The DNA for the CDR3 is TGTGCCAGCAGCTTCTTTCAGGGGGCGGACGAGCAGTACTTC.